These T cell receptor beta chains were read from a single sample in a study of control samples from healthy donors and cancer patients. The repertoire was sequenced with immunoSEQ multiplex PCR; TCRdb's copy has only in-frame clones and lacks some. In the table there are about 150,000 clones, roughly 94% of which are singletons. The material sequenced was blood. The receptors here all came from a man between 35 and 55 years old in good health. The CDR3 runs from the conserved cysteine through the conserved F or W. Each record gives: D gene, J gene, clone size, V gene, CDR3 protein, CDR3 DNA. D genes are given only for firm matches. Clone size is shown for a subset of rows, as once, few, many or a class of expanded clone.

-,TRBJ1-1,once,TRBV7-9,CASSSSGRSHEAFF,TGTGCCAGCAGCTCAAGCGGGAGATCTCATGAAGCTTTCTTT
-,TRBJ1-2,-,TRBV7-9,CASSTDRLGYTF,TGTGCCAGCAGCACCGACCGGCTCGGCTACACCTTC
-,TRBJ2-1,-,TRBV19,CASSLMWGAVNEQFF,TGTGCCAGTAGTCTTATGTGGGGCGCGGTCAATGAGCAGTTCTTC
-,TRBJ1-5,-,TRBV9,CASSVGAGPEEAQHF,TGTGCCAGCAGCGTAGGAGCTGGCCCAGAGGAGGCCCAGCATTTT
-,TRBJ2-2,-,TRBV4-3,CASSQDSLNTGELFF,TGCGCCAGCAGCCAAGACAGCTTGAACACCGGGGAGCTGTTTTTT
TRBD1,TRBJ1-1,-,TRBV27,CASSLSGGRGEAFF,TGTGCCAGCAGTTTATCAGGGGGCAGGGGGGAAGCTTTCTTT
-,TRBJ1-1,once,TRBV5-1,CASSLAEGFNTEAFF,TGCGCCAGCAGCTTGGCCGAGGGGTTTAACACTGAAGCTTTCTTT
-,TRBJ1-6,-,TRBV9,CASSVASGSMNSPLHF,TGTGCCAGCAGCGTAGCGTCTGGGAGTATGAATTCACCCCTCCACTTT
TRBD2,TRBJ2-3,-,TRBV5-1,CASSFILAGSTDTQYF,TGCGCCAGCAGCTTTATACTAGCGGGGAGCACAGATACGCAGTATTTT
-,TRBJ1-3,-,TRBV6-1,CASSEGTVADTIYF,TGTGCCAGCAGTGAAGGAACAGTCGCTGACACCATATATTTT
-,TRBJ2-3,once,TRBV27,CASSLGPGSTDTQYF,TGTGCCAGCAGTTTAGGTCCAGGCAGCACAGATACGCAGTATTTT
-,TRBJ1-6,-,TRBV5-6,CASSAGSNSPLHF,TGTGCCAGCAGCGCGGGGAGTAATTCACCCCTCCACTTT
-,TRBJ1-2,-,TRBV24-1,CATRPQGLYYGYTF,TGTGCCACCAGACCCCAGGGCCTCTACTATGGCTACACCTTC
TRBD1,TRBJ2-7,-,TRBV9,CASSGTGGHEQYF,TGTGCCAGCAGCGGGACAGGGGGCCACGAGCAGTACTTC
TRBD1,TRBJ1-6,-,TRBV27,CASSTKGTGGAFLHF,TGTGCCAGCAGCACGAAAGGGACAGGGGGCGCCTTCCTCCACTTT
-,TRBJ1-1,-,TRBV9,CASSVDRDRTEDTEAFF,TGTGCCAGCAGCGTAGACAGGGATAGGACGGAGGACACTGAAGCTTTCTTT
TRBD1,TRBJ1-5,-,TRBV12-3/TRBV12-4,CASSLGTDQPQHF,TGTGCCAGCAGTCTCGGGACAGATCAGCCCCAGCATTTT
-,TRBJ1-2,once,TRBV5-8,CASSLSPPYGYTF,TGTGCCAGCAGCTTGAGTCCCCCCTATGGCTACACCTTC
TRBD1,TRBJ1-4,-,TRBV30,CAWSHKGQGKGKLFF,TGTGCCTGGAGCCACAAGGGACAGGGGAAGGGAAAACTGTTTTTT
TRBD1,TRBJ2-3,-,TRBV28,CASSATGGTDTQYF,TGTGCCAGCAGTGCGACAGGGGGTACAGATACGCAGTATTTT
-,TRBJ1-4,-,TRBV27,CASSSRGWGNEKLFF,TGTGCCAGCAGTTCCAGGGGCTGGGGTAATGAAAAACTGTTTTTT
-,TRBJ2-7,-,TRBV27,CASSLSQGYEQYF,TGTGCCAGCAGTTTATCACAGGGCTACGAGCAGTACTTC
TRBD2,TRBJ2-7,few,TRBV6-5,CASSPQAGPYEQYF,TGTGCCAGCAGCCCCCAAGCGGGGCCCTACGAGCAGTACTTC
-,TRBJ2-7,-,TRBV18,CASSPVSEAGVQTF,TGTGCCAGCTCACCTGTGTCCGAAGCCGGCGTACAAACCTTC
-,TRBJ1-3,-,TRBV7-6,CASSLGTGEAGNTIYF,TGTGCCAGCAGCTTGGGGACGGGCGAAGCTGGAAACACCATATATTTT
TRBD1,TRBJ1-4,-,TRBV7-9,CASSPPDRDREKLFF,TGTGCCAGCAGCCCACCGGACAGGGATCGCGAAAAACTGTTTTTT
TRBD1,TRBJ1-4,-,TRBV2,CAGTTGTANEKLFF,TGTGCCGGTACCACCGGGACAGCTAATGAAAAACTGTTTTTT
TRBD1,TRBJ1-5,-,TRBV6-6,CASSWTGGGQPQHF,TGTGCCAGCAGTTGGACAGGGGGCGGTCAGCCCCAGCATTTT
-,TRBJ2-7,-,TRBV7-2,CASSSLDADYEQYF,TGTGCCAGCAGCTCCCTTGATGCGGATTACGAGCAGTACTTC
-,TRBJ2-7,-,TRBV28,CASSPLGDSYEQYF,TGTGCCAGCAGTCCCCTCGGGGATTCCTACGAGCAGTACTTC
-,TRBJ1-5,-,TRBV28,CASSYNGVGQPQHF,TGTGCCAGCAGTTACAATGGGGTCGGTCAGCCCCAGCATTTT
TRBD1,TRBJ2-1,-,TRBV9,CASSPHSSLTGGYYNEQFF,TGTGCCAGCAGCCCTCACTCGTCCCTTACAGGGGGCTACTACAATGAGCAGTTCTTC
TRBD1,TRBJ1-2,-,TRBV18,CASSPGQGAYGYTF,TGTGCCAGCTCACCGGGGCAGGGGGCCTATGGCTACACCTTC
-,TRBJ1-1,-,TRBV27,CASSEARGHSTEAFF,TGTGCCAGCAGTGAGGCGAGGGGTCACAGCACTGAAGCTTTCTTT
-,TRBJ1-1,-,TRBV12-3/TRBV12-4,CASSLFGEAFF,TGTGCCAGCAGTTTGTTCGGGGAAGCTTTCTTT
-,TRBJ1-2,-,TRBV18,CASSKAEGSDYGYTF,TGTGCCAGCTCCAAGGCCGAGGGTTCGGACTATGGCTACACCTTC
-,TRBJ1-2,-,TRBV4-3,CASSQERQGRYGYTF,TGCGCCAGCAGCCAAGAGAGGCAGGGGCGGTATGGCTACACCTTC
-,TRBJ2-7,-,TRBV27,CASSWAGSSYEQYF,TGTGCCAGCAGTTGGGCGGGGAGCTCCTACGAGCAGTACTTC
-,TRBJ2-3,-,TRBV20-1,CSASSGGADTQYF,TGCAGTGCTAGTTCGGGGGGCGCGGATACGCAGTATTTT
TRBD2,TRBJ2-1,once,TRBV11-2,CASSRRGSGGFSYNEQFF,TGTGCCAGCAGCCGACGGGGCAGCGGGGGGTTCTCCTACAATGAGCAGTTCTTC
-,TRBJ1-4,-,TRBV23-1,CASSQSRQRRGKLFF,TGCGCCAGCAGTCAATCACGGCAGCGTCGGGGAAAACTGTTTTTT
-,TRBJ1-4,-,TRBV19,CASSRPGANEKLFF,TGTGCCAGTAGTAGACCTGGGGCTAATGAAAAACTGTTTTTT
-,TRBJ1-1,-,TRBV27,CASSRIRDISRNTEAFF,TGTGCCAGCAGCCGTATCCGGGACATATCGAGAAACACTGAAGCTTTCTTT
-,TRBJ1-2,-,TRBV6-1,CASSEARTRGGPNYGYTF,TGTGCCAGCAGTGAAGCACGGACCAGGGGAGGCCCTAACTATGGCTACACCTTC
-,TRBJ1-5,-,TRBV27,CASSLSEADNQPQHF,TGTGCCAGCAGTTTATCGGAAGCGGACAATCAGCCCCAGCATTTT
-,TRBJ1-5,-,TRBV12-3/TRBV12-4,CASKLAGGQPQHF,TGTGCCAGCAAACTCGCGGGGGGCCAGCCCCAGCATTTT
-,TRBJ2-7,-,TRBV27,CASSNYYEQYF,TGTGCCAGCAGTAACTACTACGAGCAGTACTTC
-,TRBJ1-2,-,TRBV28,CASSLWEANYGYTF,TGTGCCAGCAGTTTATGGGAAGCTAACTATGGCTACACCTTC
-,TRBJ2-1,-,TRBV27,CASSLQGYGEQFF,TGTGCCAGCAGCTTACAGGGATATGGTGAGCAGTTCTTC
-,TRBJ1-3,-,TRBV7-8,CASSLTGSSGNTIYF,TGTGCCAGCAGTCTTACAGGGAGCTCTGGAAACACCATATATTTT
-,TRBJ2-5,-,TRBV20-1,CSASQRWGQETQYF,TGCAGTGCTAGTCAGCGGTGGGGTCAAGAGACCCAGTACTTC
-,TRBJ1-3,-,TRBV19,CASQSGSSGNTIYF,TGTGCCAGTCAGAGCGGGTCCTCTGGAAACACCATATATTTT
TRBD1,TRBJ2-7,-,TRBV5-4,CASSLWDRRIYEQYF,TGTGCCAGCAGCCTTTGGGACAGGCGGATCTACGAGCAGTACTTC
TRBD2,TRBJ2-3,-,TRBV19,CASSQTSGRKDTQYF,TGTGCCAGTAGCCAGACTAGCGGCCGAAAAGATACGCAGTATTTT
TRBD1,TRBJ1-3,-,TRBV9,CASSGRLKTGGSGNTIYF,TGTGCCAGCAGCGGACGGTTGAAAACAGGGGGCTCTGGAAACACCATATATTTT
-,TRBJ1-1,-,TRBV29-1,CSVVGGSEAFF,TGCAGCGTTGTGGGGGGCTCTGAAGCTTTCTTT
-,TRBJ1-6,once,TRBV3-1/TRBV3-2,CASSPDGGTTSPLHF,TGTGCCAGCAGCCCCGATGGGGGGACAACTTCACCCCTCCACTTT
TRBD1,TRBJ2-7,-,TRBV18,CASSLGTGGGEQYF,TGTGCCAGCTCACTCGGGACAGGGGGAGGCGAGCAGTACTTC
-,TRBJ2-3,-,TRBV7-9,CASSSRDRASTDTQYF,TGTGCCAGCAGCTCCCGTGACCGCGCTAGCACAGATACGCAGTATTTT